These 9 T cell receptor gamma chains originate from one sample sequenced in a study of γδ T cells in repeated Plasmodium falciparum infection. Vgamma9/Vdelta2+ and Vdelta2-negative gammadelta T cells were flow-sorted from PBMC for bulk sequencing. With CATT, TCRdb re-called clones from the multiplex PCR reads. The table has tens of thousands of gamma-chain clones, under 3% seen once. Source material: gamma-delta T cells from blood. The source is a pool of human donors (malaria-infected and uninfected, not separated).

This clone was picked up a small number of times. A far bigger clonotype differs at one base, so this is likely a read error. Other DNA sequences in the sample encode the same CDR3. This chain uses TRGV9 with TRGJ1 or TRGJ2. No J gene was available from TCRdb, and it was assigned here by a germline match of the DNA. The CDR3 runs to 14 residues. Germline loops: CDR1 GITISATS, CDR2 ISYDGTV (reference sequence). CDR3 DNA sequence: TGTGCCTTGTGGGAGCCGCGAAATTACTATAAGAAACTCTTT. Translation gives CALWEPRNYYKKLF.

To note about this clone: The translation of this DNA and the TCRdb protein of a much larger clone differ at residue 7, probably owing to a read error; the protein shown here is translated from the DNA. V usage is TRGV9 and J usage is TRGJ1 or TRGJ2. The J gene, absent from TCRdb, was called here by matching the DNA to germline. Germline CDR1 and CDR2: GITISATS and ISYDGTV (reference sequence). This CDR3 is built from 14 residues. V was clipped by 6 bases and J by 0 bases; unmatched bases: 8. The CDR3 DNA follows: TGTGCCTTGTGGCGGCGTCCGAATTATTATAAGAAACTCTTT. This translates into CALWRRPNYYKKLF.

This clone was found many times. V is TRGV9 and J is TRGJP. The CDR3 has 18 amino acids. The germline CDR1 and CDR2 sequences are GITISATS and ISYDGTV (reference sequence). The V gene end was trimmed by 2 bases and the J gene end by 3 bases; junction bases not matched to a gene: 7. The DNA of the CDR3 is TGTGCCTTGTGGGAGGATTTCACGCAAGAGTTGGGCAAAAAAATCAAGGTATTT. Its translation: CALWEDFTQELGKKIKVF.

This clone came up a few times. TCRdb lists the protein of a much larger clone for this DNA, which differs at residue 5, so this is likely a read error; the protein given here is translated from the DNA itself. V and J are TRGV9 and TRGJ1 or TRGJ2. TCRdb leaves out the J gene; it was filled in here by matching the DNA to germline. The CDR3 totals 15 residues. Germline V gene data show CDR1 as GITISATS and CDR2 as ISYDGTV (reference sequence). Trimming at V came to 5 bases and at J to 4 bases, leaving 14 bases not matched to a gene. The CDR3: CALWGPRIRYYKKLF. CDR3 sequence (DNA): TGTGCCTTGTGGGGGCCCCGCATCAGATATTATAAGAAACTCTTT.

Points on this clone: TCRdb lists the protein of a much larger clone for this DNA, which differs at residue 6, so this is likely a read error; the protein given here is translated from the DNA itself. DNA of the CDR3: TGTGCCACCTGGGACGAGCCTCGGAATTATAAGAAACTCTTT. Protein sequence: CATWDEPRNYKKLF. The chain carries TRGV2 and TRGJ1 or TRGJ2. The J gene was not available in TCRdb and was assigned here by matching the DNA to germline segments. This CDR3 region has 14 residues. V lost 2 bases and J lost 5; bases outside the gene matches: 9. Per the germline V gene, CDR1 is EGSNGY and CDR2 is YDSYNSKV.

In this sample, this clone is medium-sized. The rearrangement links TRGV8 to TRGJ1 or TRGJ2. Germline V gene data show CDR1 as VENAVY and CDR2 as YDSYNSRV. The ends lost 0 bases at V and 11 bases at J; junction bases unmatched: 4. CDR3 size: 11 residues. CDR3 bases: TGTGCCACCTGGGATAGGAAGCAGAAACTCTTT. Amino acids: CATWDRKQKLF.

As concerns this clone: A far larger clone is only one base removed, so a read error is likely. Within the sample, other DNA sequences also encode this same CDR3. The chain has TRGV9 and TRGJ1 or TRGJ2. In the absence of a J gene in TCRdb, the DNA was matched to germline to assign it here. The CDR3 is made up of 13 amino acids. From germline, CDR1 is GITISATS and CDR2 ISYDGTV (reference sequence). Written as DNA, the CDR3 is TGTGCCCTGTGGGAGCCCCATCGTGTTAAGAAACTCTTT. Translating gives CALWEPHRVKKLF.

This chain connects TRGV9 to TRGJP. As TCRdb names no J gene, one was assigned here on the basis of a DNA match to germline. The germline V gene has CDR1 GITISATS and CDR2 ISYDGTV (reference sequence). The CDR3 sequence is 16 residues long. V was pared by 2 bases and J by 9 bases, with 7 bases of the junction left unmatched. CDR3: CALWEAYPLGKKIKVF. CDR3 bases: TGTGCCTTGTGGGAGGCCTATCCGTTGGGCAAAAAAATCAAGGTATTT.

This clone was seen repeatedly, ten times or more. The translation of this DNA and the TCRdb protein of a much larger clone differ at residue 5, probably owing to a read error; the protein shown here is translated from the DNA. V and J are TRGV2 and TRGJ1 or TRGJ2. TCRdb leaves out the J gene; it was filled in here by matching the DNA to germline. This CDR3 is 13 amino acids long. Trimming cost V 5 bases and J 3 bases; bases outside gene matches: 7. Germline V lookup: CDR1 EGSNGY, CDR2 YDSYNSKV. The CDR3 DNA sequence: TGTGCCACCTGGGGCGCCCTTTATTATAAGAAACTCTTT. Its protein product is CATWGALYYKKLF.